Listed below are T cell receptor beta chains from one sample, sequenced in a study of CD8+CD57+ T cells in acquired aplastic anemia. TCRdb independently ran MiXCR on the reads; one entry per CDR3 protein. The table lists 150,000 or so distinct CDR3 sequences, roughly 43% of them singletons, with approximately 1% in the top ten. The sample consisted of sorted CD4+, CD8+, or CD8+CD57+ T cells (not recorded which) from PBMCs. These receptors were obtained from a human donor with aplastic anemia. Each CDR3 is given with its conserved first and last residue.

TRBV5-1 CASSLDTGRQETQYF
TRBV5-1 CASAGLAGDILYNEQFF
TRBV19 CASKSWGEMTEAFF
TRBV15 CATSISPGQGSDTQYF
TRBV3-1 CASSPMGSEAFF
TRBV5-1 CASSLELGDTIYF
TRBV5-1 CASSSGTGGASTEAFF
TRBV10-3 CAIGGGTSGGYEQYF
TRBV14 CASSQEFDSGNTIYF
TRBV19 CASSIGRETQYF
TRBV20-1 CSARDQANQLPLYGYTF
TRBV4-3 CASSQVRGNGNTIYF
TRBV5-1 CASSLDVRYNEQFF
TRBV7-9 CASSTSETGELFF
TRBV13 CASSAIGGKTQYF
TRBV9 CASSVETLTDTQYF
TRBV7-9 CANRPPLSTGELFF
TRBV24-1 CATSEEIGGKAFF
TRBV20-1 CSARDPADTQYF
TRBV10-2 CASSDPDTDNEQFF
TRBV10-3 CAISSTYPGSVGSNQPQHF
TRBV7-3 CASSSTGVYEQYF